A single sample gave rise to the 15 T cell receptor beta chains below, sequenced in a study of long-term antiretroviral therapy in people with HIV. A v3.0 immunoSEQ assay was performed at survey level. Some clones are missing from TCRdb's copy, which holds only in-frame ones; the method was immunoSEQ multiplex PCR. The sample contains approximately 30,000 clones, 84% of which appear only once. This sample comprised unsorted PBMCs, obtained 0.4 years after starting antiretroviral therapy. These receptors originate from a young man with HIV.

V and J are TRBV19 and TRBJ2-7, with a possible D match to TRBD1 (5 bases). Germline V gene sequence: CDR1 LNHDA, CDR2 SQIVND (reference sequence). V was trimmed by 2 bases and J by 3 bases, leaving 11 bases between them. The CDR3 totals 14 residues. This CDR3 is CASSIRGRDYEQYF. CDR3 coding DNA: TGTGCCAGTAGTATAAGGGGAAGAGACTACGAGCAGTACTTC.

V and J are TRBV2 and TRBJ2-7; 9 nucleotides match TRBD1. With V trimmed by 6 bases and J by 0 bases, 9 bases remained unmatched. CDR1 is SNHLY and CDR2 is FYNNEI in the germline V gene. CDR3 length equals 16 residues. In nucleotides, the CDR3 is TGTGCCAGCAGATCACCCGGACAGGGGCCCTCCTACGAGCAGTACTTC. It specifies CASRSPGQGPSYEQYF.

The V and J genes are TRBV19 and TRBJ2-7, with 8 bases that match TRBD2. J gave up 5 bases and V 5 bases, and 11 bases lay outside the gene matches. CDR3 length: 15 residues. Germline lookup yields CDR1 LNHDA and CDR2 SQIVND (reference sequence). As DNA, the CDR3 is TGTGCCAGTAGTGGGGGTAGCGGGATGAGAGACGAGCAGTACTTC. This translates into CASSGGSGMRDEQYF.

This clone was seen a few times. The chain is built from TRBV9 and TRBJ1-2; a weak D match, TRBD1 (6 bases). Germline CDR1 SGDLS, CDR2 YYNGEE. Trimming removed 6 bases at V and 8 bases at J, with 14 bases between. The CDR3 is made up of 12 amino acids. The CDR3 DNA reads TGTGCCAGCACCGCAGGGGTAGCGGGCTACACCTTC. Translated, it gives CASTAGVAGYTF.

The J gene is TRBJ2-7, the V gene TRBV19; the D gene could be TRBD1 or TRBD2 (5 bases each). The length of the CDR3 is 13 residues. V shed 6 bases and J shed 1 base, with 10 bases lying between them. Germline V gives CDR1 LNHDA, CDR2 SQIVND (reference sequence). CDR3: CASSGASSYEQYF. CDR3 nucleotide sequence: TGTGCCAGTAGCGGGGCCTCATCCTACGAGCAGTACTTC.

The V call is TRBV29-1, the J call TRBJ2-7; TRBD2 might be the D (7 bases). Per the germline V gene, CDR1 is SQVTM and CDR2 is ANQGSEA. CDR3 length: 12 amino acids. CDR3 sequence (DNA): TGCAGGAGGGGGGGGTCCTCCTACGAGCAGTACTTC. As protein: CRRGGSSYEQYF.

The gene calls are TRBV23-1 and TRBJ2-2, with no clear D. TRBV23-1 is flagged as an ORF with uncertain function. V was pared by 4 bases and J by 7 bases, with 10 bases between. The length of the CDR3 is 13 residues. CDR3 in amino acids: CASSPLGIGELFF. Written as DNA, the CDR3 is TGCGCCAGCAGTCCTCTGGGGATCGGGGAGCTGTTTTTT.

The V gene is TRBV6-1, the J gene TRBJ2-7; 10 bases map to TRBD2. Losses at the gene ends were 2 bases for V and 5 bases for J; bases not matched to a gene: 6. CDR1 is MNHNS and CDR2 is SASEGT in the germline V gene. The CDR3 is 15 amino acids. The CDR3 DNA sequence: TGTGCCAGCAGTGAATCAGCGGGAGGGCCTGACGAGCAGTACTTC. Amino acid sequence: CASSESAGGPDEQYF.

The table lists this clone with a few counts. The V call is TRBV6-6, the J call TRBJ2-5; D is perhaps TRBD1 (6 bases). Germline CDR1 MNHNY, CDR2 SVGAGI (reference sequence). CDR3 length: 14 residues. The germline V and J ends were trimmed by 6 bases and 0 bases, with 11 bases remaining between them. This chain's CDR3 is CASSPGQNQETQYF. Written as DNA, the CDR3 is TGTGCCAGCAGCCCCGGACAGAACCAAGAGACCCAGTACTTC.

The chain carries TRBV5-1 and TRBJ1-2; tentatively, D is TRBD1 (6 bases). Between the trimmed V and J ends, which lost 4 bases and 4 bases, there was a span of 17 bases. This CDR3 spans 15 amino acids. Germline V gene lookup returns CDR1 SGHRS and CDR2 YFSETQ. The DNA for the CDR3 is TGCGCCAGCAGCCTGCAGGGACAAACCGTCTATGGCTACACCTTC. Its protein product is CASSLQGQTVYGYTF.

A single count supports this clone. V usage is TRBV10-3 and J usage is TRBJ1-1; 7 bases agree with TRBD1. Germline assignment: CDR1 ENHRY and CDR2 SYGVKD. V was clipped by 9 bases and J by 10 bases; unmatched bases: 11. The CDR3 consists of 12 residues. The DNA for the CDR3 is TGTGCCATTGCAATACTTCAGGGGGGAGCTTTCTTT. This codes for CAIAILQGGAFF.

The J gene is TRBJ2-2, the V gene TRBV7-6, with D possibly matching TRBD1 (6 bases). Trimming cost V 1 base and J 6 bases, with 18 bases left between them. Germline CDR1 reads SGHVS; CDR2 reads FNYEAQ. The CDR3 totals 17 residues. The DNA for the CDR3 is TGTGCCAGCAGCTTAGTCCCACAGGGCCAAGTCGCCGGGGAGCTGTTTTTT. Translating it yields CASSLVPQGQVAGELFF.

The chain combines TRBV13 with TRBJ1-1, with D possibly TRBD1 on 5 matching bases. The CDR3 is 15 amino acids. Deletions cut 5 bases from V and 1 base from J, with 14 bases between. Germline loops: CDR1 PRHDT, CDR2 FYEKMQ (reference sequence). CDR3 nucleotide sequence: TGTGCCAGCAGCCCGTGGGGGTCGAGGAACACTGAAGCTTTCTTT. It codes for CASSPWGSRNTEAFF.

This chain connects TRBV10-3 to TRBJ2-1; perhaps D is TRBD1 or TRBD2 (6 bases each). Trimming stripped 6 bases from V and 10 bases from J, with 13 bases between. There are 12 residues in the CDR3. Germline V lookup: CDR1 ENHRY, CDR2 SYGVKD. The CDR3 spells CAIRAGEDEQFF. The CDR3 coding sequence is TGTGCCATCAGGGCAGGGGAGGACGAGCAGTTCTTC.

The chain carries TRBV7-6 and TRBJ1-5, with a weak D call TRBD1 (6 bases). This CDR3 spans 14 amino acids. Germline CDR1 and CDR2: SGHVS and FNYEAQ. Trimming removed 0 bases at V and 7 bases at J, with 10 bases between. CDR3 in amino acids: CASSLAGGGQPQHF. For the CDR3, the DNA is TGTGCCAGCAGCTTAGCCGGGGGCGGGCAGCCCCAGCATTTT. The whole variable domain, remainder taken from reference TRBV7-6 and TRBJ1-5, is GAGVSQSPRYKVTKRGQDVALRCDPISGHVSLYWYRQALGQGPEFLTYFNYEAQQDKSGLPNDRFSAERPEGSISTLTIQRTEQRDSAMYRCASSLAGGGQPQHFGDGTRLSIL.